The 10 T cell receptor beta chains listed next were all sequenced from one sample in a study of somatic mutations in cytotoxic T cells in rheumatoid arthritis (dated by TCRdb to the late 2010s). The library relied on the immunoSEQ multiplex PCR assay. The immuneACCESS repertoire file appears here via TCRdb, limited to in-frame rearrangements. These files lack a portion of the clones; in checked studies, under half of the deficit traces to unresolved V genes, and the cause of the others is not known. Present in this sample are roughly 13,000 clones, around 74% of which were seen just once. The top ten hold more than 15% of the sample. Sequencing was performed on CD8+ T cells sorted from blood. These receptors were obtained from an adult with rheumatoid arthritis.

V and J are TRBV5-1 and TRBJ2-1; TRBD1 or TRBD2 may be the D gene (6 bases each). Germline assignment: CDR1 SGHRS and CDR2 YFSETQ. The CDR3 is 14 amino acids. Trimming removed 8 bases at V and 6 bases at J, with 18 bases between. This CDR3 is CASRRRGGGNEQFF. CDR3 sequence (DNA): TGCGCCAGTCGCAGAAGAGGGGGAGGCAATGAGCAGTTCTTC.

This chain's CDR3 is CASRHPQSRYNEKLFF. CDR3 sequence (DNA): TGTGCCAGCAGACATCCTCAGAGCCGTTATAATGAAAAACTGTTTTTT. V and J are TRBV5-8 and TRBJ1-4; no clear D. The CDR3 is made up of 16 amino acids. Germline CDR1 reads SGHTS; CDR2 reads YDEGEE. V gave up 5 bases and J gave up 4 bases, with 18 bases separating them.

The rearrangement uses TRBV19 and TRBJ2-7; no definite D call. V lost 3 bases and J 4 bases, leaving 16 bases between the germline ends. This CDR3 spans 15 amino acids. Germline assignment: CDR1 LNHDA and CDR2 SQIVND (reference sequence). CDR3 DNA sequence: TGTGCCAGTAGTATTCGTTGGGCGGAAGAATACGAGCAGTACTTC. It codes for CASSIRWAEEYEQYF.

The rearrangement uses TRBV28 and TRBJ2-5, with TRBD1 matching over 7 bases. The CDR3 spans 12 residues. Germline CDR1 and CDR2: MDHEN and SYDVKM. The V segment lost 7 bases and the J segment 5 bases; nucleotides outside the gene matches: 4. The CDR3 coding sequence is TGTGCCAGCACTAGGGGGCTGGAGACCCAGTACTTC. It is translated as CASTRGLETQYF. Together with reference TRBV28 and TRBJ2-5, the CDR3 gives the full variable domain: DVKVTQSSRYLVKRTGEKVFLECVQDMDHENMFWYRQDPGLGLRLIYFSYDVKMKEKGDIPEGYSVSREKKERFSLILESASTNQTSMYLCASTRGLETQYFGPGTRLLVL.

This clone was counted between two and nine times. The chain couples TRBV5-1 to TRBJ1-2, with D possibly matching TRBD1 (6 bases). Germline assignment: CDR1 SGHRS and CDR2 YFSETQ. The CDR3 contains 13 residues. Between the trimmed V and J ends, which lost 1 base and 6 bases, there was a span of 10 bases. CDR3 nucleotide sequence: TGCGCCAGCAGCTTGAGTGGGGGCGATGGCTACACCTTC. Translated, it gives CASSLSGGDGYTF.

This chain joins TRBV6-5 and TRBJ2-2; 9 bases map to TRBD1. V shed 8 bases, J shed 5 bases, and the junction held 9 bases outside the gene matches. Germline CDR1 is MNHEY and CDR2 is SVGAGI. This CDR3 is 15 amino acids long. This CDR3 reads CASRPGQGWTGELFF. DNA of the CDR3: TGTGCCAGCCGTCCGGGACAGGGATGGACCGGGGAGCTGTTTTTT.

CDR3 loop: CASSPRQRTGVLNTEAFF. CDR3 DNA sequence: TGTGCCAGCAGCCCCCGGCAAAGGACAGGGGTTTTGAACACTGAAGCTTTCTTT. The rearrangement uses TRBV7-6 and TRBJ1-1; TRBD1 matches at 9 bases. The CDR3 totals 18 residues. The V gene end was trimmed by 5 bases and the J gene end by 0 bases; junction bases not matched to a gene: 13. The germline gives CDR1 SGHVS, CDR2 FNYEAQ.

This clone was seen more than once but under ten times. The V gene is TRBV16, the J gene TRBJ2-1; D is undetermined. CDR1 is KGHSY, CDR2 FQNENV, per germline. The CDR3 has 12 residues. V dropped 4 bases and J dropped 10 bases, with 11 bases sitting between them. The CDR3 loop is CASSLSWQEQFF. CDR3 DNA sequence: TGTGCCAGCAGCCTTTCATGGCAGGAGCAGTTCTTC.

The V and J genes are TRBV18 and TRBJ2-1; D remains unclear. The V end was cut by 0 bases, the J end by 7 bases, with 7 bases between. Germline CDR1 reads KGHSH; CDR2 reads LQKENI. The CDR3 is 13 residues long. The CDR3 DNA reads TGTGCCAGCTCACCACCGGGGAAGAATGAGCAGTTCTTC. Encoded protein: CASSPPGKNEQFF.

The chain employs TRBV7-2 and TRBJ2-5; TRBD2 matches 7 bases. Unmatched junction bases numbered 4, after V lost 5 bases and J lost 4 bases. Germline V gene data show CDR1 as SGHTA and CDR2 as FQGNSA. CDR3 length equals 13 residues. CDR3 DNA: TGTGCCAGCAGCGCCCCTAGCGGAGAGACCCAGTACTTC. It translates to CASSAPSGETQYF.